These 5 T cell receptor beta chains were sequenced from one sample in a study of T-cell reconstitution after alpha-beta-depleted transplantation in children. Unique molecular identifiers tagged the TCRbeta library. Each CDR3 protein gets one entry after TCRdb re-called the PCR reads with MiXCR. The sample contains approximately 240,000 distinct CDR3 sequences, more than 7.5% of which appear only once. Sequencing used PBMCs from the stem cell graft donor, obtained from the stem cell graft. Receptors originate from a human donor who donated a stem cell graft to a child with SCID.

This clonotype was observed at least ten times. V and J are TRBV18 and TRBJ1-5; D may be TRBD1 (5 bases). Between the trimmed V and J ends, which lost 5 bases and 4 bases, there was a span of 9 bases. Germline CDR1 KGHSH, CDR2 LQKENI. The CDR3 runs to 13 residues. CDR3 amino acids: CASSVGGNQPQHF. The DNA for the CDR3 is TGTGCCAGCTCAGTTGGGGGAAATCAGCCCCAGCATTTT.

In its sample, this clonotype was seen many times. The chain employs TRBV18 and TRBJ2-4, with TRBD2 matching over 7 bases. The germline V gene encodes CDR1 KGHSH and CDR2 LQKENI. The CDR3 runs to 13 residues. The V segment lost 0 bases and the J segment 8 bases; nucleotides outside the gene matches: 1. The DNA of the CDR3 is TGTGCCAGCTCACCACCGGGAGGGGACATTCAGTACTTC. This sequence encodes CASSPPGGDIQYF.

This chain links TRBV4-2 with TRBJ2-7; D is ambiguous. The CDR3 loop spans 15 amino acids. CDR1 and CDR2 from the germline V gene are LGHNA and YNFKEQ. V was clipped by 0 bases and J by 3 bases, with 12 bases between them. The CDR3 region is CASSQDKNGYYEQYF. Written as DNA, the CDR3 is TGTGCCAGCAGCCAAGATAAGAACGGATACTACGAGCAGTACTTC.

The sample holds many counts of this clonotype. The genes are TRBV10-3 and TRBJ2-7; no firm D call. Trimming took 3 bases from V and 0 from J, leaving 0 bases between them. The germline V gene has CDR1 ENHRY and CDR2 SYGVKD. The CDR3 runs to 11 residues. The DNA for the CDR3 is TGTGCCATCAGTGACTCCTACGAGCAGTACTTC. Amino acids: CAISDSYEQYF.

This clonotype occurred many times. The genes are TRBV7-2 and TRBJ1-1; D unresolved. From germline, CDR1 is SGHTA and CDR2 FQGNSA. The CDR3 consists of 14 residues. The ends were cut back, 1 base at V and 4 bases at J, with 10 bases in the middle. In nucleotides, the CDR3 is TGTGCCAGCAGCTTAGAACTCAGTAGCACTGAAGCTTTCTTT. This encodes CASSLELSSTEAFF.